This paragraph reports one T cell receptor beta chain. Those who participated ranged in age from roughly 18 to 100 years and resided in around 22 US areas. The assay was immunoSEQ multiplex PCR, and TCRdb's table has in-frame clones only and misses some. The table has more than 110,000 clones, about four fifths seen once. The V gene end was trimmed by 3 bases and the J gene end by 1 base; junction bases not matched to a gene: 10. The CDR3 totals 17 residues. Germline assignment: CDR1 LNHNV and CDR2 YYDKDF (reference sequence). This entry comes from a study of blood T cell repertoires in COVID-19. Study in general: In each case, the material was cDNA or gDNA derived from T cells, B-cell-depleted T cells, or PBMCs.

The rearrangement links TRBV15 to TRBJ2-7; 9 bases match TRBD1. The receptor was isolated from a man aged 40-55 years with acute COVID-19. Sequenced input: PBMCs or T cells enriched from blood (not recorded which). This CDR3 is CATSSREPGQGSYEQYF. The CDR3 DNA is TGTGCCACCAGCAGCCGCGAACCGGGACAGGGTTCCTACGAGCAGTACTTC.